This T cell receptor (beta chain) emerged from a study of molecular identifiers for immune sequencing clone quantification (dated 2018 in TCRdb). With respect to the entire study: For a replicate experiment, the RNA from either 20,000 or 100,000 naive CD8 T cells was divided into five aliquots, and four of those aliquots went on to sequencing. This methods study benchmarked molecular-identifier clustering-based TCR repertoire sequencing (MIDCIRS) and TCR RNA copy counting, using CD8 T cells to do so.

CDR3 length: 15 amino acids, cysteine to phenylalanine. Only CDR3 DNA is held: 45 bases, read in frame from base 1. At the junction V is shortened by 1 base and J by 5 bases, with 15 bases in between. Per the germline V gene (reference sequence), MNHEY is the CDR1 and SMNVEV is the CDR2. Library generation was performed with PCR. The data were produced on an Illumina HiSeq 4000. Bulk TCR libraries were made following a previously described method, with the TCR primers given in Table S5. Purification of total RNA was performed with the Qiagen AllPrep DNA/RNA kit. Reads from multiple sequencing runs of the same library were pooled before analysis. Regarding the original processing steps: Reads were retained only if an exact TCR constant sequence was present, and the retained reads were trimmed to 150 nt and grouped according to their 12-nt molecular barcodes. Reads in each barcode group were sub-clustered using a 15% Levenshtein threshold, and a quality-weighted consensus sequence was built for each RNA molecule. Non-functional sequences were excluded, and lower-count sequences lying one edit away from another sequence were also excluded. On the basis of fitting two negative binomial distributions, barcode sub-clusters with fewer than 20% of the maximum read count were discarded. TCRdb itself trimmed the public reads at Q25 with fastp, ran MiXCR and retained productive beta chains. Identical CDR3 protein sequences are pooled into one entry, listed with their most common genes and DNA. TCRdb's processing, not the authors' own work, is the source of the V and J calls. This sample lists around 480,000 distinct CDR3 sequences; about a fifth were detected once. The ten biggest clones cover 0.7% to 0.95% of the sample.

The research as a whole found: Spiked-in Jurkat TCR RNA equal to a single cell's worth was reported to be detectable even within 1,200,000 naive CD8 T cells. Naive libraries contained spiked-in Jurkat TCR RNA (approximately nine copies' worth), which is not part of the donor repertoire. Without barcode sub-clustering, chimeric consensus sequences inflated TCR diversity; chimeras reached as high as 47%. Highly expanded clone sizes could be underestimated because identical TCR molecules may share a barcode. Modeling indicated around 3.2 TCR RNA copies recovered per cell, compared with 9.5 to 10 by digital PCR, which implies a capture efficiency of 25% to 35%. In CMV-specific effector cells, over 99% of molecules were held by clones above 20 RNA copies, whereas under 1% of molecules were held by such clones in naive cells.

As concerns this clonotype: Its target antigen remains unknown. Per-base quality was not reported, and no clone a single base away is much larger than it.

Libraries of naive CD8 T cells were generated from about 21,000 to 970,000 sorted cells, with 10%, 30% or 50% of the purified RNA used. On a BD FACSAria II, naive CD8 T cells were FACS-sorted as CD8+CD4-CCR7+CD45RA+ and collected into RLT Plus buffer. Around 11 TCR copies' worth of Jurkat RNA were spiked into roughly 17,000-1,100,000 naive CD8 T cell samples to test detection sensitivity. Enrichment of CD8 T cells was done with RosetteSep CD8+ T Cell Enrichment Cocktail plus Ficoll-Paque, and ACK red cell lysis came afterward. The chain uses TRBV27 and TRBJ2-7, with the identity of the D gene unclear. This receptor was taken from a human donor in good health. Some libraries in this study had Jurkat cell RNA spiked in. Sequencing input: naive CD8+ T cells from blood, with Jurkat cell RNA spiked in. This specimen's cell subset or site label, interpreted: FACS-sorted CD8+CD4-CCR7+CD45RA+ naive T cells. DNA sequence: TGTGCCAGCAGTTTATTGGCGGAAGGGTCGAACGAGCAGTACTTC. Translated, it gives CASSLLAEGSNEQYF.